This TCR beta chain was documented in a study of Ad26.COV2.S vaccination and SARS-CoV-2 variants. Treatment: roughly 18 received Ad26.COV2.S at low or high dose, single or two shots; 5 received placebo; per-sample allocation not given. Specimens were obtained on day 63 following the first vaccine or placebo injection. Libraries were prepared by immunoSEQ multiplex PCR; TCRdb keeps only in-frame clonotypes and omits some of them. Among about 320,000 clones listed, 85% to 90% were seen once. The length of the CDR3 is 17 residues. V was clipped by 3 bases and J by 6 bases; unmatched bases: 12. CDR1 and CDR2 (germline): LGHNA, YSLEER. This clone has just one count.

The chain has TRBV4-3 and TRBJ2-7; 12 nucleotides match TRBD2. This receptor was obtained from a person between 18 and 65 years old who received the Ad26.COV2.S COVID-19 vaccine or a placebo. The sample was peripheral blood, taken in a trial of Ad26.COV2.S vaccine versus placebo. In DNA, the CDR3 is TGCGCCAGCAGCCACGGGGGCTCTAGCGGGAGGGTCTGCGAGCAGTACGTC. Translation: CASSHGGSSGRVCEQYV.